Listed here are 21 T cell receptor beta chains from one sample, sequenced in a study of shared clonotypes between healthy human individuals (dated by TCRdb to 2018 to 2020). Receptor amplification or capture employed the immunoSEQ multiplex PCR assay. In its TCRdb copy, this immuneACCESS table keeps in-frame sequences only and misses some clones. Where compared with another copy, unresolved V genes explain less than half of these, and the others have no known cause. A total of some 2,100,000 clones appear in this sample, around 95% of them only once. Clones ranked in the top ten supply approximately 0.13% of the sample. Sequencing was done on a sample of naive CD4+ T cells sorted from blood. In the paper's terms, the cell subset or site label means: CD45RA+ positively selected. All receptors derive from a man in his late teens or twenties in good health.

This sequence joins TRBV27 and TRBJ1-6, with TRBD1 matching over 8 bases. Germline V gives CDR1 MNHEY, CDR2 SMNVEV (reference sequence). The CDR3 is made up of 15 amino acids. V dropped 6 bases and J dropped 9; count of bases not matched to a gene: 10. CDR3 coding DNA: TGTGCCAGCAGGACCGTAGGGACAGGCCCTTCACCCCTCCACTTT. This sequence encodes CASRTVGTGPSPLHF.

The chain couples TRBV4-3 to TRBJ1-5, with unresolved D. CDR1 is LGHNA, CDR2 YSLEER, per germline. With 0 bases removed from V and 0 bases from J, the gap between germline ends came to 3 bases. This CDR3 comprises 14 residues. CDR3 in DNA: TGCGCCAGCAGCCAAGACGTTAGCAATCAGCCCCAGCATTTT. It is translated as CASSQDVSNQPQHF.

A word on this clone: This CDR3 is also generated by other DNA sequences in the sample. The genes are TRBV5-1 and TRBJ2-7; a possible D gene is TRBD2 (6 bases). CDR3 length: 15 residues. V lost 0 bases, J lost 1 base, and 11 bases lay in between. The V gene's germline CDR1 is SGHRS and CDR2 YFSETQ. The CDR3 DNA follows: TGCGCCAGCAGCTTGGGTGAGGGACTGTCCTACGAGCAGTACTTC. Its protein is CASSLGEGLSYEQYF.

The V and J genes are TRBV9 and TRBJ1-1; a weak D match, TRBD1 (6 bases). Per the germline V gene, CDR1 is SGDLS and CDR2 is YYNGEE. The CDR3 runs 15 residues. V was cut by 3 bases and J by 1 base, with 13 bases left in between. The CDR3 spells CASSAQSTGNTEAFF. The CDR3 DNA sequence: TGTGCCAGCAGCGCTCAATCGACAGGGAACACTGAAGCTTTCTTT.

V and J are TRBV7-2 and TRBJ2-1, with 15 bases matching TRBD2. Germline CDR1 SGHTA, CDR2 FQGNSA. The CDR3 extends over 18 amino acids. V dropped 3 bases and J dropped 2; count of bases not matched to a gene: 5. CDR3: CASSFSGTSGRTYNEQFF. The CDR3 bases are TGTGCCAGCAGCTTTTCCGGGACTAGCGGGAGGACCTACAATGAGCAGTTCTTC.

The chain joins TRBV7-9 to TRBJ1-6, with D perhaps matching TRBD1 (6 bases). CDR1 is SEHNR, CDR2 FQNEAQ, per germline (reference sequence). V dropped 5 bases and J dropped 3 bases, with 8 bases sitting between them. This CDR3 is 14 amino acids long. The CDR3 sequence is CASSQDSYNSPLHF. The CDR3 DNA sequence: TGTGCCAGCAGCCAGGACAGCTATAATTCACCCCTCCACTTT.

This clone has just one count. V gene TRBV10-3 combines with J gene TRBJ2-7, with 9 bases that match TRBD1. Trimming cost V 4 bases and J 6 bases; bases outside gene matches: 7. This CDR3 comprises 14 residues. CDR1 and CDR2 from the germline V gene are ENHRY and SYGVKD. The CDR3 bases are TGTGCCATCAGTGGAAGGGACAGGGATGGCGAGCAGTACTTC. It encodes CAISGRDRDGEQYF.

The chain joins TRBV5-1 to TRBJ2-5; 9 bases are shared with TRBD2. The CDR3 is 15 amino acids. J was trimmed by 1 base and V by 0 bases; bases with no gene match: 1. CDR1 SGHRS and CDR2 YFSETQ come from the germline V gene. CDR3 bases: TGCGCCAGCAGCTTGGGGACTAGCGCCCAAGAGACCCAGTACTTC. Amino acid sequence: CASSLGTSAQETQYF.

This sequence joins TRBV11-2 and TRBJ1-5; D is uncertain. Per germline, CDR1 SGHAT and CDR2 FQNNGV. This CDR3 spans 16 amino acids. V gave up 5 bases and J gave up 0 bases, with 14 bases separating them. The DNA of the CDR3 is TGTGCCAGCAGCCCCGGATCGGCAGCTAGCAATCAGCCCCAGCATTTT. Protein sequence: CASSPGSAASNQPQHF.

Worth noting for this clone: This CDR3 is also generated by other DNA sequences in the sample. The chain has TRBV7-2 and TRBJ1-1, with 11 bases fitting TRBD1. V shed 5 bases, J shed 5 bases, and the junction held 4 bases outside the gene matches. Germline V gene data show CDR1 as SGHTA and CDR2 as FQGNSA. The CDR3 consists of 14 residues. The CDR3 nucleotides read TGTGCCAGCAGCCCGGACAGGGGGCGGACTGAAGCTTTCTTT. Its protein product is CASSPDRGRTEAFF.

For this clone: Other nucleotide sequences from this sample produce the same CDR3. The rearrangement joins TRBV18 to TRBJ1-4; TRBD1 is a possible D gene (6 bases). The CDR3 covers 15 residues. Germline V gene sequence: CDR1 KGHSH, CDR2 LQKENI. V was cut by 4 bases and J by 0 bases, with 9 bases left in between. The CDR3 region is CASSLQGATNEKLFF. CDR3 in DNA: TGTGCCAGCTCACTACAGGGCGCAACTAATGAAAAACTGTTTTTT.

V is TRBV5-1 and J is TRBJ2-1; tentative D call: TRBD1 (6 bases). This CDR3 comprises 15 residues. CDR1 and CDR2 from the germline V gene are SGHRS and YFSETQ. V was shortened by 4 bases and J by 4 bases, with 15 bases between the two germline ends. CDR3 DNA: TGCGCCAGCAGCCGAATCCCCGGACAGTACAATGAGCAGTTCTTC. It codes for CASSRIPGQYNEQFF.

The gene calls are TRBV27 and TRBJ2-1; TRBD1 matches 10 bases. With 5 bases clipped from V and 4 bases from J, the junction kept 8 bases outside the gene matches. Germline V lookup: CDR1 MNHEY, CDR2 SMNVEV (reference sequence). This CDR3 has 16 amino acids. CDR3 bases: TGTGCCAGCAGTCTACCAGACAGGGGGCGTTACAATGAGCAGTTCTTC. Protein sequence: CASSLPDRGRYNEQFF.

This clone was detected only once. This same CDR3 is encoded by further DNA sequences in the sample. The chain recombines TRBV18 with TRBJ1-3; perhaps TRBD1 as D (6 bases). V was shortened by 6 bases and J by 4 bases, with 13 bases between the two germline ends. Looked up from germline, CDR1 is KGHSH and CDR2 is LQKENI. The CDR3 consists of 14 residues. CDR3 sequence reads: CASSPGTPGNTIYF. Written as DNA, the CDR3 is TGTGCCAGCTCGCCCGGGACACCCGGAAACACCATATATTTT. Together with reference TRBV18 and TRBJ1-3, the CDR3 gives the full variable domain: NAGVMQNPRHLVRRRGQEARLRCSPMKGHSHVYWYRQLPEEGLKFMVYLQKENIIDESGMPKERFSAEFPKEGPSILRIQQVVRGDSAAYFCASSPGTPGNTIYFGEGSWLTVV.

The V call is TRBV5-1, the J call TRBJ1-6; D is perhaps TRBD1 (6 bases). V shed 0 bases and J shed 7 bases, with 14 bases lying between them. This CDR3 is built from 16 residues. Germline CDR1 and CDR2: SGHRS and YFSETQ. The CDR3 region is CASSLVGGQGNSPLHF. CDR3 DNA: TGCGCCAGCAGCTTGGTCGGGGGCCAGGGGAATTCACCCCTCCACTTT.

CDR3 region: CASSRRGGDTDGYTF. The CDR3 nucleotides are TGTGCCAGCAGCCGCAGGGGCGGGGATACAGATGGCTACACCTTC. This chain connects TRBV7-9 to TRBJ1-2; possible D gene TRBD1, 6 bases. Germline V lookup: CDR1 SEHNR, CDR2 FQNEAQ (reference sequence). The CDR3 is 15 amino acids. The germline V and J ends were trimmed by 5 bases and 6 bases, with 19 bases remaining between them.

The CDR3 spells CASSALGQSNNEQFF. CDR3 nucleotides: TGTGCCAGCAGCGCCCTTGGACAGAGTAACAATGAGCAGTTCTTC. This chain joins TRBV9 and TRBJ2-1; tentative D call: TRBD1 (6 bases). V was pared by 3 bases and J by 5 bases, with 15 bases between. CDR3 length: 15 residues. Germline loops: CDR1 SGDLS, CDR2 YYNGEE.

The chain joins TRBV6-6 to TRBJ2-7; 10 bases match TRBD2. Germline V gene sequence: CDR1 MNHNY, CDR2 SVGAGI (reference sequence). There are 13 residues in the CDR3. V trimming: 6 bases; J trimming: 4 bases; junction bases outside the gene matches: 3. The CDR3: CASRRAGGYEQYF. DNA of the CDR3: TGTGCCAGCAGACGAGCGGGAGGGTACGAGCAGTACTTC.

This CDR3 reads CASSDAHPELGNTIYF. For the CDR3, the DNA is TGTGCCAGCAGCGACGCCCACCCTGAGCTCGGAAACACCATATATTTT. This rearrangement joins TRBV9 to TRBJ1-3; D call uncertain. Between the trimmed V and J ends, which lost 3 bases and 4 bases, there was a span of 17 bases. Germline values: CDR1 SGDLS, CDR2 YYNGEE. The CDR3 is made up of 16 amino acids. Full variable domain (missing parts from reference TRBV9 and TRBJ1-3): DSGVTQTPKHLITATGQRVTLRCSPRSGDLSVYWYQQSLDQGLQFLIQYYNGEERAKGNILERFSAQQFPDLHSELNLSSLELGDSALYFCASSDAHPELGNTIYFGEGSWLTVV.

This clone was seen only a few times. The chain carries TRBV10-3 and TRBJ1-2; D gene uncertain. Germline V gives CDR1 ENHRY, CDR2 SYGVKD. The CDR3 contains 16 residues. V gave up 2 bases and J gave up 0 bases, with 13 bases separating them. DNA for the CDR3: TGTGCCATCAGTGAGGGCCGAAAACAATCTAACTATGGCTACACCTTC. Amino acids: CAISEGRKQSNYGYTF.

The chain employs TRBV11-3 and TRBJ2-7, with D uncertain. Trimming took off 2 bases at V and 1 base at J, with 12 bases between the two ends. The germline V gene has CDR1 SGHNT and CDR2 YENEEA. The CDR3 spans 15 residues. CDR3 sequence (DNA): TGTGCCAGCAGCTTAAGCTCCTACGGGTCCTACGAGCAGTACTTC. Protein product: CASSLSSYGSYEQYF.